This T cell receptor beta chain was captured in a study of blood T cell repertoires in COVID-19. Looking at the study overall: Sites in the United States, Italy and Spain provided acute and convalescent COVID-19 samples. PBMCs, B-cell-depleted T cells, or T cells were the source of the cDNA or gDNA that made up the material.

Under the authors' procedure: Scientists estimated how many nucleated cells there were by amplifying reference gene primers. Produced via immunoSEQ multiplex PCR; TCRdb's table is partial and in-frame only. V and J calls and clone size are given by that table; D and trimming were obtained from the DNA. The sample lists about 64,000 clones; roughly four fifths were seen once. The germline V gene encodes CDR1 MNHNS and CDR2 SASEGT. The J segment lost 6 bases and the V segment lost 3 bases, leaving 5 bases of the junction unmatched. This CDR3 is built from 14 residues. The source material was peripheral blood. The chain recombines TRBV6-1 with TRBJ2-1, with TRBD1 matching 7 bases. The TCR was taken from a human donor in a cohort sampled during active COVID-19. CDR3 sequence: CASSDRDSGNEQFF. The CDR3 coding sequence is TGTGCCAGCAGTGACCGGGACAGTGGCAATGAGCAGTTCTTC.